This T cell receptor beta chain was recorded in a study of neoadjuvant anti-PD-1 for oral cavity cancer. Across the study: Patients mostly received three to four biweekly nivolumab doses at 3 mg/kg before surgery. Broader study findings: After neoadjuvant nivolumab, PBMC T cell clonality was significantly higher in non-responders than responders.

No culture or expansion preceded analysis of these blood cells. Germline V gene lookup returns CDR1 SGDLS and CDR2 YYNGEE. V was shortened by 7 bases and J by 3 bases, with 16 bases between the two germline ends. The CDR3 is 14 amino acids. Most PBMC samples had roughly 0.45 ug input DNA in six replicates. The method was immunoSEQ multiplex PCR; TCRdb's version includes in-frame clones alone and lacks a portion of them. This table holds around 81,000 clones, about 80% found once. About this clone itself: Antigen: not known.

The sequence was obtained from a person between 35 and 79 years old with oral cavity squamous cell carcinoma. This rearrangement joins TRBV9 to TRBJ1-2, with D possibly being TRBD1 (5 bases). The sequences come from PBMCs, collected before nivolumab (anti-PD-1) treatment. Here the CDR3 reads CASSGTLGYYGYTF. CDR3 nucleotide sequence: TGTGCCAGCTCCGGGACCCTCGGCTACTATGGCTACACCTTC.